These 10 T cell receptor beta chains were all obtained from the same sample, sequenced in a study of Graves' ophthalmopathy and Graves' hyperthyroidism. The sequenced template was RNA, covering the TCR beta CDR3 region. An opening RT-PCR round employed HTBI primers and preceded a second-round multiplex PCR. TCRdb re-analysed the multiplex PCR reads in MiXCR, keeping a single row per CDR3 protein. The sample shows 400,000 to 450,000 distinct CDR3 sequences, 20% to 25% of them seen only once. The sequencing sample was made of peripheral blood. All receptors derive from a woman under 30 with stable Graves' hyperthyroidism.

This clonotype was seen at least ten times. The chain links TRBV28 to TRBJ1-5; 7 nucleotides agree with TRBD1. V trimming: 4 bases; J trimming: 4 bases; junction bases outside the gene matches: 7. Germline V gives CDR1 MDHEN, CDR2 SYDVKM. The CDR3 runs to 15 residues. The CDR3 protein is CASSSTGAPNQPQHF. As DNA, the CDR3 is TGTGCCAGCAGTTCTACAGGGGCGCCAAATCAGCCCCAGCATTTT.

In this sample, this clonotype turned up many times. A much larger clone differs from this one at a single base, so this may be a read error. The rearrangement joins TRBV5-1 to TRBJ2-7; TRBD2 matches at 11 bases. Germline V gene lookup returns CDR1 SGHRS and CDR2 YFSETQ. CDR3 length: 15 residues. J was trimmed by 7 bases and V by 3 bases; bases with no gene match: 9. The CDR3 DNA sequence: TGCGCCAGCAGCTCGGTCCCTCTAGCGGGAGGAGAGCAGTACTTC. As protein: CASSSVPLAGGEQYF.

This clonotype was counted only a few times. The chain uses TRBV19 and TRBJ2-7; the D is unclear. The CDR3 is 11 residues long. CDR1 is LNHDA, CDR2 SQIVND, per germline (reference sequence). Trimming took 5 bases from V and 7 from J, leaving 9 bases between them. The CDR3 nucleotides are TGTGCCAGTAGTGATAGCATGGAGCAGTACTTC. Translating it yields CASSDSMEQYF.

In the case of this clonotype: The junction departs from the called germline gene at one end, perhaps through a read error. This sequence joins TRBV28 and TRBJ2-7; TRBD2 might be the D (5 bases). CDR1 MDHEN and CDR2 SYDVKM come from the germline V gene. The CDR3 loop spans 14 amino acids. DNA of the CDR3: TGTGTCAGCACCTCACTGGCGGAGGAAGGCGGGCAGTACTTC. It codes for CVSTSLAEEGGQYF.

This clonotype was counted ten times or more. The V and J genes are TRBV20-1 and TRBJ2-7; TRBD2 agrees at 11 bases. The V gene end was trimmed by 5 bases and the J gene end by 3 bases; junction bases not matched to a gene: 9. This CDR3 has 15 residues. In germline, CDR1 is DFQATT, CDR2 SNEGSKA (reference sequence). The CDR3: CSAYTSGSGRYEQYF. CDR3 DNA: TGCAGTGCTTACACTAGCGGGAGTGGGCGCTACGAGCAGTACTTC.

This clonotype came up many times. This chain uses TRBV12-3 or TRBV12-4 with TRBJ2-7, with D perhaps matching TRBD1 or TRBD2 (5 bases each). Trimming left V 7 bases short and J 3 bases short, with 16 bases between. The CDR3 sequence is 14 residues long. The CDR3 sequence: CASNPLGPGYEQYF. The CDR3 nucleotides read TGTGCCAGCAACCCCTTGGGACCCGGCTACGAGCAGTACTTC.

This clonotype was counted a few times. This chain links TRBV6-1 with TRBJ1-1; no reliable D call. The CDR3 runs 13 residues. Germline assignment: CDR1 MNHNS and CDR2 SASEGT. Between the trimmed V and J ends, which lost 8 bases and 0 bases, there was a span of 10 bases. The CDR3 sequence is CASQKRVNTEAFF. Here the CDR3 DNA reads TGTGCCAGCCAAAAAAGGGTGAACACTGAAGCTTTCTTT.

This clonotype was detected many times. The J gene is TRBJ2-2, the V gene TRBV24-1; TRBD2 agrees at 10 bases. Germline CDR1 KGHDR, CDR2 SFDVKD. J was trimmed by 3 bases and V by 5 bases; bases with no gene match: 2. The CDR3 loop spans 15 amino acids. The CDR3 region is CATSGTSGYTGELFF. Here the CDR3 DNA reads TGTGCCACCAGTGGGACTAGCGGATACACCGGGGAGCTGTTTTTT.

This clonotype has at least ten counts. The chain has TRBV27 and TRBJ2-7, with D possibly matching TRBD2 (5 bases). Per germline, CDR1 MNHEY and CDR2 SMNVEV (reference sequence). Trimming took 4 bases from V and 4 from J, leaving 17 bases between them. The CDR3 runs to 15 residues. The CDR3 protein is CASSSLGRGFYEQYF. The CDR3 DNA reads TGTGCCAGCAGTTCCCTCGGACGGGGATTTTACGAGCAGTACTTC.

The CDR3 DNA follows: TGTGCCAGCAGTTACTCGATGGCCACCGGGACAGGGGGCACTGAAGCTTTCTTT. Protein: CASSYSMATGTGGTEAFF. The chain is built from TRBV6-2 or TRBV6-3 and TRBJ1-1, with TRBD1 matching 11 bases. V trimming: 0 bases; J trimming: 4 bases; junction bases outside the gene matches: 10. CDR3 size: 18 residues. The germline V gene encodes CDR1 MNHEY and CDR2 SVGEGT.